The clone carrying this T cell receptor beta chain was seen more than once but under ten times. As yet, its antigen is unknown. Time point defined: newly diagnosed GD, antithyroid drugs for less than 3 months. Extracted PBMC RNA gave rise to the TCR library. A peripheral blood sample, 8 to 10 milliliters in volume, was drawn into EDTA tubes. The data are from a study of regulatory T cells in long-lasting Graves disease. Study-wide results and limits: Study of thyroid tissue was not done, with only peripheral blood studied.

The V gene's germline CDR1 is MNHNS and CDR2 SASEGT. The CDR3 loop spans 12 amino acids. The V gene lost 6 bases and the J gene lost 6 bases, with 6 bases spanning the gap. In building TCR beta libraries, iRepertoire HTBI primers were used together with Arm-PCR of CDR3 regions. From the multiplex PCR reads, TCRdb called clonotypes with MiXCR, one entry per CDR3 protein. The sample has around 480,000 distinct CDR3 sequences, around 15% seen once. The data were also submitted as part of a second study, on T cells in Graves' hyperthyroidism and ophthalmopathy. This second study says: Initially, a first-round RT-PCR of the TCR CDR3 employed the HTBI primer set.

V gene TRBV6-1 combines with J gene TRBJ1-6, with D uncertain. This sequence was found in a woman aged 35-65 years with Graves disease. The sample was peripheral blood mononuclear cells (PBMCs), taken at new diagnosis, from a patient treated with antithyroid drugs. CDR3 region: CASRGFNSPLHF. The CDR3 nucleotides are TGTGCCAGCAGGGGGTTTAATTCACCCCTCCACTTT.